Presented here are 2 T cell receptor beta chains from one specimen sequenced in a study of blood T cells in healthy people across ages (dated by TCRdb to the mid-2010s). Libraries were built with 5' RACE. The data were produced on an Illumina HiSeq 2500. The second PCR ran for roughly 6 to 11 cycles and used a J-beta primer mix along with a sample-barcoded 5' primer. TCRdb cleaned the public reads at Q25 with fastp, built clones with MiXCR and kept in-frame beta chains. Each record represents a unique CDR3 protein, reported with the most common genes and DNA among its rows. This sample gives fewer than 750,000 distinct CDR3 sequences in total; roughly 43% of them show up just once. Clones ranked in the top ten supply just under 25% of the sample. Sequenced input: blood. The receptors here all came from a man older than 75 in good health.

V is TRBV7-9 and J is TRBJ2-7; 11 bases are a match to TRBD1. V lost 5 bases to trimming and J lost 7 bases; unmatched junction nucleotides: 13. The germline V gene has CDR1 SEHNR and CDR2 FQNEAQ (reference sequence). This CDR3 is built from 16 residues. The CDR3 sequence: CASSRGDRGVYNEQYF. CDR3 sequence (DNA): TGTGCCAGCAGCCGAGGGGACAGGGGGGTTTACAATGAGCAGTACTTC.

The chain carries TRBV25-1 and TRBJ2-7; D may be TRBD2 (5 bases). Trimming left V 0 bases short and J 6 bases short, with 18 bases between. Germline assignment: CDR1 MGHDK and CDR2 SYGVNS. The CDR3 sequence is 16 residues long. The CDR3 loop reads CASSEYSAGSGGEQYF. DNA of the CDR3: TGTGCCAGCAGTGAATACTCGGCAGGCTCCGGAGGCGAGCAGTACTTC.